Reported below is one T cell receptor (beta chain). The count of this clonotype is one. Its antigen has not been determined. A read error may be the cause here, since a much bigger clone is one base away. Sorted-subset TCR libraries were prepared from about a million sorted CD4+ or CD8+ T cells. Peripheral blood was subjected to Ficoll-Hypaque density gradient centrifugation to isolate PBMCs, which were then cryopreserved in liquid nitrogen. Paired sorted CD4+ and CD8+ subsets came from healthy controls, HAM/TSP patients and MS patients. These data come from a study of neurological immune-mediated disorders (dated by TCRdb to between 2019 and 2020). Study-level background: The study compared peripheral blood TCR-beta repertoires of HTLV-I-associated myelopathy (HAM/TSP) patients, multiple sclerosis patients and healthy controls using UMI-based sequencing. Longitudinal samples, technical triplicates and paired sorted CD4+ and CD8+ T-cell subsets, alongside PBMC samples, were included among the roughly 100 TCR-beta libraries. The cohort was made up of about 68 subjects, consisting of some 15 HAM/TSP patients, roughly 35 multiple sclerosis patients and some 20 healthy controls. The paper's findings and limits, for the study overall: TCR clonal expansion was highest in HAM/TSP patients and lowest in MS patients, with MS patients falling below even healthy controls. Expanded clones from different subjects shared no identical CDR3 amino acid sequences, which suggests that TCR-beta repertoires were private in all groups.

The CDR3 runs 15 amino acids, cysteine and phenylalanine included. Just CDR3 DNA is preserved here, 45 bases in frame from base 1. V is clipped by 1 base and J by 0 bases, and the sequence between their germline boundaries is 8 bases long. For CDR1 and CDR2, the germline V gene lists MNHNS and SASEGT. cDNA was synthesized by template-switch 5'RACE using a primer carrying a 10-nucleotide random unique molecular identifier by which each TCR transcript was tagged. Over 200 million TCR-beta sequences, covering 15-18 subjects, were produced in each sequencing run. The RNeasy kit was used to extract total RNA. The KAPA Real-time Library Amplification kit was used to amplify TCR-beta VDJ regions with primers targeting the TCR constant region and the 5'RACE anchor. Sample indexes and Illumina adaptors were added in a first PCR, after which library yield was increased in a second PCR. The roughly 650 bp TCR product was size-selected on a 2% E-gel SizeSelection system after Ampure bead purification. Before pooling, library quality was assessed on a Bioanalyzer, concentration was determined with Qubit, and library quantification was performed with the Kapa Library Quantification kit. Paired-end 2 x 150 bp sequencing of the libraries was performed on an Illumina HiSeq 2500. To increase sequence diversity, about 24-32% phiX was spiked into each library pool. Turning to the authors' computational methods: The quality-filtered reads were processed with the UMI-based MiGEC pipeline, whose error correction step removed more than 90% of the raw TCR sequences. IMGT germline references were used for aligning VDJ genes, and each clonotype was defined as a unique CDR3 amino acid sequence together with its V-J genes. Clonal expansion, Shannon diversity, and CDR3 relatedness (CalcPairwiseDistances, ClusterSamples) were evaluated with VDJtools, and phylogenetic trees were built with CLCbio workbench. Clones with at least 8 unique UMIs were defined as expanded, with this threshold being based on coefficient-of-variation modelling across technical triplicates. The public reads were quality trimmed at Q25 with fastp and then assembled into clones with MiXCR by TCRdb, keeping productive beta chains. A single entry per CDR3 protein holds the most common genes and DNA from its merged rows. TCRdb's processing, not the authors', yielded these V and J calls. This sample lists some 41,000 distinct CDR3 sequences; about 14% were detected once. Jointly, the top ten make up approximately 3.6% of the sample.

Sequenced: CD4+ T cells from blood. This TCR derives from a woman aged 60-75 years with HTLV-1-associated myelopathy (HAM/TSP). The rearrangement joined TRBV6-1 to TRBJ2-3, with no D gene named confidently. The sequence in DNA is TGTGCCAGCAGTGAAGGGAAATATAGCACAGATACGCAGTATTTT. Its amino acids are CASSEGKYSTDTQYF.